Shown below are 25 T cell receptor beta chains from a single sample sequenced in a study of cytomegalovirus exposure and HLA in healthy donors. The PCR used 60 Vbeta and 13 Jbeta primers. Clones were sequenced by immunoSEQ multiplex PCR, and TCRdb holds only the in-frame ones, with some missing. The sample includes about 180,000 clones, about four fifths seen only once; the top ten take 1.5% to 2%. The sequencing input was PBMCs. The source is a woman in her 30s in good health and CMV-seronegative.

This chain links TRBV11-2 with TRBJ1-1; perhaps TRBD1 as D (6 bases). This CDR3 contains 15 residues. Germline values: CDR1 SGHAT, CDR2 FQNNGV. The V and J ends lost 5 bases and 1 base respectively, with 14 bases between them. CDR3 bases: TGTGCCAGCAGCCCGTGGGGGGGCGCGAACACTGAAGCTTTCTTT. Its translation is CASSPWGGANTEAFF.

The chain joins TRBV5-1 to TRBJ2-2; 9 bases match TRBD1. Losses at the gene ends were 9 bases for V and 5 bases for J; bases not matched to a gene: 8. The CDR3 extends over 14 amino acids. Germline V CDR1 and CDR2: SGHRS, YFSETQ. Written as DNA, the CDR3 is TGCGCCACCGGGGGGACAGGGCGTACCGGGGAGCTGTTTTTT. Translating it yields CATGGTGRTGELFF.

The chain uses TRBV29-1 and TRBJ2-7; 8 positions match TRBD1. The V segment lost 1 base and the J segment 2 bases; nucleotides outside the gene matches: 1. The CDR3 has 13 residues. Germline-derived CDR1 and CDR2 are SQVTM and ANQGSEA. The CDR3, as DNA: TGCAGCGTTGAAGGGACAGGGACCTACGAGCAGTACTTC. Protein sequence: CSVEGTGTYEQYF.

The chain uses TRBV30 and TRBJ2-5; TRBD2 might be the D (7 bases). CDR3 size: 16 residues. Trimming pared 2 bases from V and 4 bases from J, leaving 20 bases between. Germline CDR1 reads GTSNPN; CDR2 reads SVGIG (reference sequence). In nucleotides, the CDR3 is TGTGCCTGGAGTCTTAGGGGGGGCGTAGCGGGAGAGACCCAGTACTTC. This translates into CAWSLRGGVAGETQYF.

The rearrangement joins TRBV25-1 to TRBJ1-2, with D maybe TRBD1 (6 bases). The V end was cut by 5 bases, the J end by 4 bases, with 8 bases between. CDR3 length: 12 amino acids. Germline assignment: CDR1 MGHDK and CDR2 SYGVNS. CDR3 DNA sequence: TGTGCCAGCAGTACAGGGACCTATGGCTACACCTTC. Amino acids: CASSTGTYGYTF.

The rearrangement links TRBV2 to TRBJ2-5, with a possible D match to TRBD2 (6 bases). The CDR3 consists of 13 residues. The germline V and J ends were trimmed by 6 bases and 5 bases, with 13 bases remaining between them. Germline V gives CDR1 SNHLY, CDR2 FYNNEI. The CDR3 DNA follows: TGTGCCAGCAGACCACTAGCATCCGAGACCCAGTACTTC. Encoded protein: CASRPLASETQYF.

This sequence joins TRBV18 and TRBJ2-5; 7 positions match TRBD2. Germline V gene data show CDR1 as KGHSH and CDR2 as LQKENI. Germline trimming cut 3 bases from V and 5 bases from J; bases unmatched to any gene: 6. The CDR3 sequence is 14 residues long. The CDR3 spells CASSPKRGRETQYF. In nucleotides, the CDR3 is TGTGCCAGCTCACCGAAGCGGGGCCGGGAGACCCAGTACTTC.

This clone was counted between two and nine times. The genes are TRBV6-1 and TRBJ2-1; 11 bases map to TRBD2. The germline CDR1 and CDR2 sequences are MNHNS and SASEGT. With V trimmed by 0 bases and J by 9 bases, 13 bases remained unmatched. The CDR3 is made up of 18 amino acids. DNA for the CDR3: TGTGCCAGCAGTGAAGCAGGGCCGACTAGCGGGGTTCGGGGTGAGCAGTTCTTC. Translating gives CASSEAGPTSGVRGEQFF.

The chain is built from TRBV5-6 and TRBJ2-7, with 7 bases identical to TRBD1. This CDR3 region has 14 residues. V dropped 4 bases and J dropped 1; count of bases not matched to a gene: 5. CDR1 is SGHDT, CDR2 YYEEEE, per germline. The CDR3 here is CASSRRDRSYEQYF. The CDR3 bases are TGTGCCAGCAGCCGACGGGACAGATCCTACGAGCAGTACTTC. Full variable domain (rest looked up from reference TRBV5-6 and TRBJ2-7): DAGVTQSPTHLIKTRGQQVTLRCSPKSGHDTVSWYQQALGQGPQFIFQYYEEEERQRGNFPDRFSGHQFPNYSSELNVNALLLGDSALYLCASSRRDRSYEQYFGPGTRLTVT.

The V gene is TRBV27, the J gene TRBJ2-5; D is ambiguous. The CDR3 is 11 amino acids. The V end was cut by 7 bases, the J end by 0 bases, with 3 bases between. CDR1 MNHEY and CDR2 SMNVEV come from the germline V gene (reference sequence). CDR3 DNA sequence: TGTGCCAGCACAAACCAAGAGACCCAGTACTTC. Translated, it gives CASTNQETQYF.

This chain connects TRBV2 to TRBJ2-3; D is perhaps TRBD1 (6 bases). Germline CDR1 is SNHLY and CDR2 is FYNNEI. The CDR3 consists of 14 residues. Trimming removed 7 bases at V and 3 bases at J, with 14 bases between. Here the CDR3 reads CASKQERGTDTQYF. As DNA, the CDR3 is TGTGCCAGCAAGCAGGAAAGGGGGACAGATACGCAGTATTTT.

The genes are TRBV7-2 and TRBJ1-1; D gene ambiguous. Germline V lookup: CDR1 SGHTA, CDR2 FQGNSA. V lost 0 bases and J 4 bases, leaving 9 bases between the germline ends. This CDR3 has 14 amino acids. The CDR3 nucleotides are TGTGCCAGCAGCTTAGCATCGGGTTTCACTGAAGCTTTCTTT. Translation: CASSLASGFTEAFF.

The chain links TRBV11-2 to TRBJ1-1; no clear D gene. Trimming stripped 5 bases from V and 1 base from J, with 8 bases between. Germline values: CDR1 SGHAT, CDR2 FQNNGV. The CDR3 has 13 residues. The CDR3 sequence: CASSDTWNTEAFF. Here the CDR3 DNA reads TGTGCCAGCAGCGACACCTGGAACACTGAAGCTTTCTTT.

The chain combines TRBV5-1 with TRBJ1-2; D unresolved. Per the germline V gene, CDR1 is SGHRS and CDR2 is YFSETQ. Deletions cut 0 bases from V and 2 bases from J, with 11 bases between. The CDR3 is made up of 15 amino acids. The CDR3 spells CASSLGIKLNYGYTF. The CDR3 nucleotides read TGCGCCAGCAGCTTGGGAATAAAGCTAAACTATGGCTACACCTTC.

The rearrangement joins TRBV5-1 to TRBJ2-3; 9 bases are shared with TRBD2. Unmatched junction bases numbered 6, after V lost 5 bases and J lost 2 bases. The CDR3 contains 15 residues. The V gene's germline CDR1 is SGHRS and CDR2 YFSETQ. The CDR3 DNA follows: TGCGCCAGCAGTACCCAGCGGGGGGACACAGATACGCAGTATTTT. Protein: CASSTQRGDTDTQYF. The whole variable domain, filled in from reference TRBV5-1 and TRBJ2-3, reads KAGVTQTPRYLIKTRGQQVTLSCSPISGHRSVSWYQQTPGQGLQFLFEYFSETQRNKGNFPGRFSGRQFSNSRSEMNVSTLELGDSALYLCASSTQRGDTDTQYFGPGTRLTVL.

CDR3 protein: CASSFYTRDSVTYEQYF. CDR3 sequence (DNA): TGCGCCAGCAGCTTTTATACTCGGGACAGCGTAACCTACGAGCAGTACTTC. V is TRBV5-1 and J is TRBJ2-7; TRBD1 agrees at 7 bases. This CDR3 contains 17 residues. Germline V lookup: CDR1 SGHRS, CDR2 YFSETQ. The trim removed 2 bases at V and 2 bases at J, leaving 13 bases unmatched.

The chain uses TRBV18 and TRBJ1-2; 9 bases are shared with TRBD1. V gave up 0 bases and J gave up 5 bases; unmatched junction bases: 4. Germline CDR1 KGHSH, CDR2 LQKENI. The CDR3 runs 15 residues. The CDR3 coding sequence is TGTGCCAGCTCACCACCGGGACAGGGTACTTATGGCTACACCTTC. This gives the protein CASSPPGQGTYGYTF.

V usage is TRBV5-5 and J usage is TRBJ1-2; D might be TRBD1 (6 bases). Trimming cost V 3 bases and J 4 bases, with 16 bases left between them. The CDR3 loop spans 15 amino acids. Germline V gene sequence: CDR1 SGHKS, CDR2 YYEKEE (reference sequence). CDR3 in amino acids: CASSSPPGQFYGYTF. The CDR3, as DNA: TGTGCCAGCAGCTCCCCACCCGGACAGTTCTATGGCTACACCTTC.

This clone showed up just a few times. The chain combines TRBV9 with TRBJ1-6; 9 bases agree with TRBD1. This CDR3 has 14 residues. Germline lookup yields CDR1 SGDLS and CDR2 YYNGEE. Unmatched junction bases numbered 2, after V lost 0 bases and J lost 10 bases. CDR3 sequence: CASSVGDRDSPLHF. CDR3 sequence (DNA): TGTGCCAGCAGCGTAGGGGACAGGGACTCACCCCTCCACTTT.

This rearrangement joins TRBV7-9 to TRBJ2-1; 11 nucleotides line up with TRBD2. The CDR3 runs 16 residues. Germline CDR1 reads SEHNR; CDR2 reads FQNEAQ (reference sequence). V dropped 2 bases and J dropped 4; count of bases not matched to a gene: 4. In DNA, the CDR3 is TGTGCCAGCAGCTTACTGACTAGCGGGGATTACAATGAGCAGTTCTTC. Protein: CASSLLTSGDYNEQFF.

V usage is TRBV4-1 and J usage is TRBJ1-4; perhaps TRBD1 as D (5 bases). Trimming removed 1 base at V and 6 bases at J, with 18 bases between. Germline V gives CDR1 MGHRA, CDR2 YSYEKL. The CDR3 extends over 17 amino acids. CDR3 coding DNA: TGCGCCAGCAGCCAAGTAAGGACATCAGGGAGGTATGAAAAACTGTTTTTT. Translated, it gives CASSQVRTSGRYEKLFF.

About this clone itself: The junction and the germline gene differ at one end; a read error may be behind it. The sample has other DNA sequences that encode this CDR3 too. J is TRBJ1-2 and V is TRBV30, with D perhaps TRBD1 (5 bases). This CDR3 region has 14 residues. Germline V gene sequence: CDR1 GTSNPN, CDR2 SVGIG (reference sequence). The CDR3 coding sequence is TGTGCCTGGAGTGTACGTCCAGGGTCCTATGGCTACACCTTT. Its translation: CAWSVRPGSYGYTF. Using reference TRBV30 and TRBJ1-2 for the parts outside the CDR3, the full variable domain is SQTIHQWPATLVQPVGSPLSLECTVEGTSNPNLYWYRQAAGRGLQLLFYSVGIGQISSEVPQNLSASRPQDRQFILSSKKLLLSDSGFYLCAWSVRPGSYGYTFGSGTRLTVV.

The chain recombines TRBV19 with TRBJ2-7; no clear D gene. There are 13 residues in the CDR3. Germline assignment: CDR1 LNHDA and CDR2 SQIVND (reference sequence). Trimming shortened V by 5 bases and J by 1 base, and 9 bases separated the two germline ends. CDR3: CASSPSGSYEQYF. The CDR3 DNA follows: TGTGCCAGTAGTCCGTCGGGTTCCTACGAGCAGTACTTC.

The rearrangement joins TRBV2 to TRBJ2-3; the match to TRBD1 covers 11 bases. CDR1 SNHLY and CDR2 FYNNEI come from the germline V gene. Trimming cost V 8 bases and J 4 bases; bases outside gene matches: 5. CDR3 size: 14 residues. CDR3 nucleotides: TGTGCCAGCCTAGGACAGGGGGCCCCAGATACGCAGTATTTT. Encoded protein: CASLGQGAPDTQYF.

J is TRBJ1-3 and V is TRBV30; 8 nucleotides match TRBD1. With 0 bases clipped from V and 4 bases from J, the junction kept 5 bases outside the gene matches. The CDR3 loop spans 15 amino acids. CDR1 is GTSNPN, CDR2 SVGIG, per germline (reference sequence). The CDR3 is CAWSVTGGKGNTIYF. CDR3 DNA sequence: TGTGCCTGGAGTGTAACAGGGGGGAAAGGAAACACCATATATTTT.